A single sample is the source of the 7 T cell receptor beta chains below, sequenced in a study of cytomegalovirus exposure and HLA in healthy donors. Both 60 Vbeta primers and 13 Jbeta primers went into the PCR. TCRdb's copy holds only in-frame clones and misses some; the assay was immunoSEQ multiplex PCR. Of about 130,000 clones detected, over 70% appear once; the ten largest clones hold 3% to 4%. Sample: PBMCs. The receptors shown here come from a woman in her 40s in good health and CMV-seronegative.

The chain has TRBV4-3 and TRBJ2-2, with no clear D. Trimming took 4 bases from V and 6 from J, leaving 15 bases between them. This CDR3 is 15 amino acids long. CDR1 and CDR2 (germline): LGHNA, YSLEER. As DNA, the CDR3 is TGCGCCAGCAGCCCCCACGGCCTAGAGGCCGGGGAGCTGTTTTTT. Amino acids: CASSPHGLEAGELFF.

The rearrangement uses TRBV4-2 and TRBJ1-6; TRBD1 aligns across 8 bases. Germline V gene data show CDR1 as LGHNA and CDR2 as YNFKEQ. Losses at the gene ends were 0 bases for V and 14 bases for J; bases not matched to a gene: 24. CDR3 size: 20 residues. The CDR3, as DNA: TGTGCCAGCAGCCAAGAACCCCCATGGCAGGGGGCCCTCTCCCGTTCGGCCCTCCACTTT. Amino acid sequence: CASSQEPPWQGALSRSALHF.

The chain joins TRBV4-1 to TRBJ1-1, with 8 bases matching TRBD1. V lost 2 bases to trimming and J lost 7 bases; unmatched junction nucleotides: 6. Germline V lookup: CDR1 MGHRA, CDR2 YSYEKL. This CDR3 has 14 amino acids. CDR3 residues: CASSQNTGGSEAFF. In DNA form, the CDR3 reads TGCGCCAGCAGCCAAAACACAGGGGGAAGTGAAGCTTTCTTT.

The gene calls are TRBV9 and TRBJ1-4; D remains unclear. The CDR3 has 13 residues. With 3 bases removed from V and 8 bases from J, the gap between germline ends came to 11 bases. Germline V CDR1 and CDR2: SGDLS, YYNGEE. CDR3 sequence reads: CASSAATGEKLFF. In DNA form, the CDR3 reads TGTGCCAGCAGCGCCGCGACGGGGGAAAAACTGTTTTTT.

The chain joins TRBV7-3 to TRBJ2-5; weak D call: TRBD1 (8 bases). Germline loops: CDR1 SGHTA, CDR2 FQGTGA. Trimming stripped 5 bases from V and 2 bases from J, with 12 bases between. The CDR3 is made up of 14 amino acids. The DNA of the CDR3 is TGTGCCAGCAGCCTACAGGGGGGGCAAGAGACCCAGTACTTC. Protein product: CASSLQGGQETQYF.

The genes are TRBV2 and TRBJ1-2; D unresolved. Between the trimmed V and J ends, which lost 3 bases and 8 bases, there was a span of 7 bases. Germline CDR1 and CDR2: SNHLY and FYNNEI. The CDR3 is 11 residues long. The CDR3 coding sequence is TGTGCCAGCAGTGACCACGGGGGCTACACCTTC. It is translated as CASSDHGGYTF.

The gene calls are TRBV9 and TRBJ1-4; 7 nucleotides align to TRBD1. Germline-derived CDR1 and CDR2 are SGDLS and YYNGEE. Germline trimming cut 2 bases from V and 3 bases from J; bases unmatched to any gene: 4. The CDR3 spans 15 residues. Written as DNA, the CDR3 is TGTGCCAGCAGCGTGGATCAGGGGGCTAATGAAAAACTGTTTTTT. Its translation: CASSVDQGANEKLFF.